This T cell receptor beta chain was sequenced for a study of T cells in Graves' hyperthyroidism and ophthalmopathy. Researchers took RNA transcripts and amplified the TCR beta CDR3 regions from them. A set of HTBI primers served as the primers for a first-round RT-PCR of the TCR CDR3. TCRdb ran MiXCR on the multiplex PCR reads and lists one entry per CDR3 protein. The top ten hold over 8% of the sample, which has hundreds of thousands of distinct CDR3 sequences, about two fifths seen once. This CDR3 contains 15 residues. Germline V lookup: CDR1 SEHNR, CDR2 FQNEAQ (reference sequence). The germline V and J ends were trimmed by 3 bases and 4 bases, with 15 bases remaining between them. This clonotype has a count of ten or more.

Sequencing was done on a sample of blood. The V gene is TRBV7-9, the J gene TRBJ1-1; TRBD1 is a possible D gene (6 bases). The receptor was derived from a man aged 18 to 30 with Graves' hyperthyroidism. The DNA of the CDR3 is TGTGCCAGCAGCTTTGAGACAGGAGGTTCCACTGAAGCTTTCTTT. Translation gives CASSFETGGSTEAFF.